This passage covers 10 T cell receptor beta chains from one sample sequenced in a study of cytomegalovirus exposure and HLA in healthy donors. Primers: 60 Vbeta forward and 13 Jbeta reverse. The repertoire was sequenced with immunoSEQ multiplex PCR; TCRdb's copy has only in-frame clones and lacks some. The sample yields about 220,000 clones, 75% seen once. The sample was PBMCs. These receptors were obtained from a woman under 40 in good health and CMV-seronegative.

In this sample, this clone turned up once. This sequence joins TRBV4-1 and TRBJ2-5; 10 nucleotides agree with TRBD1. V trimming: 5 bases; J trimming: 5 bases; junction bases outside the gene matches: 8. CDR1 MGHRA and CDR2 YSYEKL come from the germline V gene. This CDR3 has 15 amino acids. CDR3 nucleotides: TGCGCCAGCAGCGCCGGGACAGGGGCGTGGGAGACCCAGTACTTC. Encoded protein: CASSAGTGAWETQYF.

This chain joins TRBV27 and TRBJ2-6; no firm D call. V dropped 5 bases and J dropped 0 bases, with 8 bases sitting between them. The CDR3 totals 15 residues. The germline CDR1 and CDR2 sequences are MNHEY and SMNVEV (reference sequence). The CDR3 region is CASSPVPSGANVLTF. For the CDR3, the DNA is TGTGCCAGCAGTCCGGTCCCCTCTGGGGCCAACGTCCTGACTTTC. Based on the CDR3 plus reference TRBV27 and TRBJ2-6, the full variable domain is EAQVTQNPRYLITVTGKKLTVTCSQNMNHEYMSWYRQDPGLGLRQIYYSMNVEVTDKGDVPEGYKVSRKEKRNFPLILESPSPNQTSLYFCASSPVPSGANVLTFGAGSRLTVL.

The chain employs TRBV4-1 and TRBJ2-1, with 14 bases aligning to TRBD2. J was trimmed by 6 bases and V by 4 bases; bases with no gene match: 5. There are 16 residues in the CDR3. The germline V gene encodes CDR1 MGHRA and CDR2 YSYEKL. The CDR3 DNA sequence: TGCGCCAGCAGCCTAGGGACTAGCGGGGGAGTCAATGAGCAGTTCTTC. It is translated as CASSLGTSGGVNEQFF.

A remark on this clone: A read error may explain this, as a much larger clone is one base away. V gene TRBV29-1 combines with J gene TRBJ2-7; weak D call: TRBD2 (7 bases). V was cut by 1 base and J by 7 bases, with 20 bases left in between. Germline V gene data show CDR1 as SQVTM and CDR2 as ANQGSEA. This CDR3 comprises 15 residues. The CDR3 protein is CSVEAGDPGGNEQYF. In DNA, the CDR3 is TGCAGCGTTGAAGCGGGAGACCCGGGGGGCAATGAGCAGTACTTC.

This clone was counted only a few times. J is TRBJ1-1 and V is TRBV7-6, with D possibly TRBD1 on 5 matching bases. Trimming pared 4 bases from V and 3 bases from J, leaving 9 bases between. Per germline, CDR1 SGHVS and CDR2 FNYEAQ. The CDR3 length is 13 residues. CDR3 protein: CASSSGGHTEAFF. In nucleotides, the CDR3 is TGTGCCAGCAGCTCCGGGGGACACACTGAAGCTTTCTTT.

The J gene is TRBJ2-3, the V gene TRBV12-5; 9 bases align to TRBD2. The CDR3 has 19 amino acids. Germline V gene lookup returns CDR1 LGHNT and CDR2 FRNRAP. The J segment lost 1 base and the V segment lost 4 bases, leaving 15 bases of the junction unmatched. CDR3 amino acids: CASGWELENAGGRTDTQYF. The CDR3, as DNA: TGTGCTAGTGGTTGGGAGCTGGAAAATGCGGGAGGGCGCACAGATACGCAGTATTTT. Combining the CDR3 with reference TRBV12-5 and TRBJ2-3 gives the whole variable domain DARVTQTPRHKVTEMGQEVTMRCQPILGHNTVFWYRQTMMQGLELLAYFRNRAPLDDSGMPKDRFSAEMPDATLATLKIQPSEPRDSAVYFCASGWELENAGGRTDTQYFGPGTRLTVL.

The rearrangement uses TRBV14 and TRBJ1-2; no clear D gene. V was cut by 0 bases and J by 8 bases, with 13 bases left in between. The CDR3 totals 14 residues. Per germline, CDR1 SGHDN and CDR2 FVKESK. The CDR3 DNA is TGTGCCAGCAGCCAAGAACACCAGGAAGAGGGCTACACCTTC. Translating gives CASSQEHQEEGYTF.

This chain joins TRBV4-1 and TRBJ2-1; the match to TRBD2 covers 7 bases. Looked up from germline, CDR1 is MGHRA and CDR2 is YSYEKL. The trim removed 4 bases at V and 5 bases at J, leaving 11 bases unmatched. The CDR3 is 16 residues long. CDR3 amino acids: CASSPEGLADNNEQFF. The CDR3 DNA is TGCGCCAGCAGCCCCGAAGGCCTAGCGGACAACAATGAGCAGTTCTTC.

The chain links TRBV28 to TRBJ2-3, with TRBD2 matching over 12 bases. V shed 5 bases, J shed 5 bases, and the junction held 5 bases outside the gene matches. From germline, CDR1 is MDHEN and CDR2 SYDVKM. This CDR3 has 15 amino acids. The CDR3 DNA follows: TGTGCCAGCAGTGCGACTAGCGGGGGCCAAGATACGCAGTATTTT. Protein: CASSATSGGQDTQYF.

The CDR3 reads CASSAQGGSGNTIYF. The CDR3 coding sequence is TGTGCCAGCAGCGCCCAGGGAGGTTCTGGAAACACCATATATTTT. The chain carries TRBV9 and TRBJ1-3; perhaps TRBD1 as D (5 bases). V was clipped by 3 bases and J by 1 base, with 11 bases between them. CDR3 length equals 15 residues. Germline assignment: CDR1 SGDLS and CDR2 YYNGEE.